These T cell receptor beta chains were read from a single sample in a study of OX40 agonist ivuxolimab in advanced cancers. Measured with immunoSEQ multiplex PCR; TCRdb has only the in-frame clones, and not every one. In the table there are approximately 60,000 clones, less than 90% of which are singletons. Sample: CD4+ or CD8+ T cells sorted from blood, taken in a trial of the OX40 agonist ivuxolimab. The receptors originated from an adult with an advanced solid tumor such as melanoma, head and neck, liver or kidney cancer. The CDR3 runs from the conserved cysteine through the conserved F or W. The D gene is left open where the match is weak. Only some rows state a clone size, as once, few, many or a class for expanded clones.

v_call,clone_size,d_call,j_call,cdr3_aa,cdr3_nt
TRBV30,.,TRBD2,TRBJ2-3,CAWSATWRGARTDTQYF,TGTGCCTGGAGCGCAACGTGGCGGGGGGCCCGCACAGATACGCAGTATTTT
TRBV7-2,.,.,TRBJ2-4,CASRMAGSGDIQYF,TGTGCCAGCAGGATGGCGGGGTCTGGAGACATTCAGTACTTC
TRBV5-1,.,TRBD1,TRBJ2-7,CASSPGQVGNLYEQYF,TGCGCCAGCAGCCCCGGACAGGTTGGGAACCTCTACGAGCAGTACTTC
TRBV19,.,TRBD1,TRBJ1-2,CASSPILQTGLNYGYTF,TGTGCCAGTAGTCCAATTCTCCAGACAGGGTTAAACTATGGCTACACCTTC
TRBV29-1,.,.,TRBJ2-5,CSGGHNKETQYF,TGCAGCGGCGGACATAACAAAGAGACCCAGTACTTC
TRBV7-2,.,.,TRBJ1-2,CASSINIGANYGYTF,TGTGCCAGCAGCATAAATATAGGTGCTAACTATGGCTACACCTTC
TRBV11-2,.,.,TRBJ2-3,CASSPGASEADTQYF,TGTGCCAGCAGCCCTGGGGCTAGCGAGGCAGATACGCAGTATTTT
TRBV30,once,.,TRBJ1-1,CAWSGTGIGAFF,TGTGCCTGGAGTGGAACAGGGATAGGGGCTTTCTTT
TRBV4-1,.,.,TRBJ1-1,CASSQWGLMNTEAFF,TGCGCCAGCAGCCAATGGGGGCTAATGAACACTGAAGCTTTCTTT
TRBV7-7,once,.,TRBJ2-5,CASSFQGGETQYF,TGTGCCAGCAGCTTCCAGGGAGGAGAGACCCAGTACTTC
TRBV7-9,.,.,TRBJ2-2,CASSPGDTGELFF,TGTGCCAGCAGCCCGGGGGACACCGGGGAGCTGTTTTTT
TRBV30,.,TRBD2,TRBJ2-7,CAWSVRQRGAYEQYF,TGTGCCTGGAGTGTACGCCAGCGGGGGGCCTACGAGCAGTACTTC
TRBV12-5,once,.,TRBJ2-5,CASGLVGGTQYF,TGTGCTAGTGGTTTGGTAGGAGGAACCCAGTACTTC
TRBV28,.,TRBD2,TRBJ2-7,CASIGGRAYEQYF,TGTGCCAGCATAGGCGGGAGGGCCTACGAGCAGTACTTC
TRBV2,once,TRBD1,TRBJ2-7,CASSKQGQDYEQYF,TGTGCCAGCAGTAAACAGGGGCAGGACTACGAGCAGTACTTC
TRBV9,few,TRBD2,TRBJ2-3,CASSDIAGGSTDTQYF,TGTGCCAGCAGCGACATAGCGGGAGGGAGCACAGATACGCAGTATTTT
TRBV30,few,.,TRBJ2-3,CAWSGIPFRATDTQYF,TGTGCCTGGAGTGGGATTCCCTTCCGGGCAACAGATACGCAGTATTTT
TRBV4-1,.,.,TRBJ2-7,CASSLRDEGRSGTPYEQYF,TGCGCCAGCAGCCTCCGGGACGAGGGGCGTTCCGGTACTCCCTACGAGCAGTACTTC
TRBV5-6,.,.,TRBJ2-1,CASSLGGRSYNEQFF,TGTGCCAGCAGCCTTGGGGGCCGCTCCTACAATGAGCAGTTCTTC
TRBV19,.,.,TRBJ2-5,CGSSPGMGETQYF,TGTGGCTCCTCTCCAGGGATGGGGGAGACCCAGTACTTC
TRBV19,few,TRBD1,TRBJ1-2,CASSIPGQGAYGYTF,TGTGCCAGTAGTATCCCGGGACAGGGAGCCTATGGCTACACCTTC
TRBV19,.,TRBD1,TRBJ2-7,CASSIGGGTGVYEQYF,TGTGCCAGTAGTATTGGCGGGGGGACAGGGGTCTACGAGCAGTACTTC
TRBV5-1,.,TRBD1,TRBJ1-1,CASSLTGGSVVTEAFF,TGCGCCAGCAGCTTGACAGGGGGCTCGGTAGTAACTGAAGCTTTCTTT
TRBV29-1,.,TRBD1,TRBJ2-1,CSVADRGKRYNEQFF,TGCAGCGTCGCGGACAGGGGAAAACGCTACAATGAGCAGTTCTTC
TRBV9,once,.,TRBJ2-7,CASSVGPQGYEQYF,TGTGCCAGCAGCGTAGGGCCCCAGGGTTACGAGCAGTACTTC
TRBV28,.,TRBD1,TRBJ1-4,CASSRTGTEEKLFF,TGTGCCAGCAGCCGAACCGGGACAGAAGAAAAACTGTTTTTT
TRBV19,.,TRBD1,TRBJ2-5,CASSAWTGEEETQYF,TGTGCCAGTAGTGCTTGGACAGGGGAGGAGGAGACCCAGTACTTC
TRBV18,.,TRBD1,TRBJ2-2,CASSRRQGPTGELFF,TGTGCCAGCTCACGACGACAGGGGCCCACCGGGGAGCTGTTTTTT
TRBV5-4,.,TRBD1,TRBJ2-5,CASSFGGGLQGAGETQYF,TGTGCCAGCAGCTTTGGTGGGGGTTTACAGGGGGCGGGAGAGACCCAGTACTTC
TRBV10-1,few,.,TRBJ2-1,CASSERGTYNEQFF,TGCGCCAGCAGTGAGAGGGGGACCTACAATGAGCAGTTCTTC
TRBV5-4,.,.,TRBJ2-2,CASSVPSGTGELFF,TGTGCCAGCAGCGTGCCTAGTGGCACCGGGGAGCTGTTTTTT
TRBV5-6,.,TRBD1,TRBJ1-5,CASSRGQLYNSNQPQHF,TGTGCCAGCAGCCGGGGACAGCTCTATAATAGCAATCAGCCCCAGCATTTT
TRBV5-4,.,TRBD2,TRBJ2-2,CASSLIREGGELFF,TGTGCCAGCAGCTTGATAAGGGAGGGCGGGGAGCTGTTTTTT
TRBV7-8,few,.,TRBJ1-2,CASSPDTNYGYTF,TGTGCCAGCAGCCCCGACACTAACTATGGCTACACCTTC
TRBV7-8,.,TRBD1,TRBJ1-5,CASSLSIGQGAFQPQHF,TGTGCCAGCAGCCTAAGCATCGGACAGGGGGCATTTCAGCCCCAGCATTTT
TRBV28,.,.,TRBJ1-5,CASRIQGVSNQPQHF,TGTGCCAGCAGAATACAGGGAGTTAGCAATCAGCCCCAGCATTTT
TRBV4-2,once,TRBD1,TRBJ1-4,CASSQAPADRVDNEKLFF,TGTGCCAGCAGCCAAGCCCCCGCGGACAGGGTTGATAATGAAAAACTGTTTTTT
TRBV28,.,TRBD1,TRBJ1-2,CAAGGVYYGYTF,TGTGCCGCAGGGGGGGTCTACTATGGCTACACCTTC
TRBV10-1,.,TRBD1,TRBJ2-1,CARDRVNEQFF,TGCGCCCGGGACAGGGTCAATGAGCAGTTCTTC
TRBV2,.,.,TRBJ2-5,CASMSGAKETQYF,TGTGCCAGCATGTCAGGGGCGAAAGAGACCCAGTACTTC
TRBV28,.,.,TRBJ1-1,CASPPSRDGGGAHTEAFF,TGTGCCAGCCCCCCTAGCCGGGACGGAGGGGGGGCCCACACTGAAGCTTTCTTT
TRBV9,.,TRBD2,TRBJ2-7,CASSAGLAGVYEQYF,TGTGCCAGCAGCGCGGGACTAGCGGGAGTTTACGAGCAGTACTTC
TRBV7-9,many,TRBD1,TRBJ1-2,CASAKTGVAYGYTF,TGTGCCAGCGCTAAGACAGGGGTTGCCTATGGCTACACCTTC
TRBV18,.,.,TRBJ2-5,CASSPPSGETQYF,TGTGCCAGCTCACCACCGAGTGGAGAGACCCAGTACTTC
TRBV5-1,.,.,TRBJ2-5,CASSLGYREETQYF,TGCGCCAGCAGCTTGGGGTACAGGGAAGAGACCCAGTACTTC
TRBV5-4,.,.,TRBJ1-1,CASSLEVMNTEAFF,TGTGCCAGCAGCTTGGAAGTCATGAACACTGAAGCTTTCTTT
TRBV6-5,.,TRBD2,TRBJ2-7,CASSYTGLAVSEQYF,TGTGCCAGCAGTTATACGGGGCTAGCGGTCTCGGAGCAGTACTTC
TRBV7-8,once,.,TRBJ1-1,CASSLVGGAEAFF,TGTGCCAGCAGCTTAGTGGGGGGCGCTGAAGCTTTCTTT
TRBV4-2,.,TRBD2,TRBJ2-1,CASSHTLAGVGNEQFF,TGTGCCAGCAGCCATACTCTAGCGGGAGTAGGAAATGAGCAGTTCTTC
TRBV6-5,.,.,TRBJ2-1,CASSYGDIGYNEQFF,TGTGCCAGCAGTTACGGGGACATCGGCTACAATGAGCAGTTCTTC
TRBV4-3,once,.,TRBJ1-2,CASSQDRGQGYTF,TGCGCCAGCAGCCAAGATAGGGGTCAAGGCTACACCTTC
TRBV6-1,.,.,TRBJ2-2,CASSELGGELFF,TGTGCCAGCAGTGAATTAGGAGGGGAGCTGTTTTTT
TRBV27,.,.,TRBJ2-2,CASSLFRDTGELFF,TGTGCCAGCAGTTTATTCAGAGACACCGGGGAGCTGTTTTTT
TRBV28,.,.,TRBJ2-5,CASRSDVGRGTQYF,TGTGCCAGCAGATCGGACGTAGGTCGGGGGACCCAGTACTTC
TRBV30,.,TRBD1,TRBJ2-7,CAWSAGTGGYEQYF,TGTGCCTGGAGTGCCGGGACAGGCGGATACGAGCAGTACTTC
TRBV18,.,.,TRBJ1-4,CASSPDERGMFF,TGTGCCAGCTCACCAGATGAGCGAGGAATGTTTTTT
TRBV10-3,.,.,TRBJ1-4,CAISETTGEKLFF,TGTGCCATCAGTGAAACCACGGGTGAAAAACTGTTTTTT
TRBV7-2,.,TRBD1,TRBJ1-4,CASSPKTGGSEKLFF,TGTGCCAGCAGCCCAAAGACAGGGGGGAGTGAAAAACTGTTTTTT
TRBV19,.,.,TRBJ2-3,CASSIALVADTQYF,TGTGCCAGTAGTATAGCGCTGGTCGCAGATACGCAGTATTTT